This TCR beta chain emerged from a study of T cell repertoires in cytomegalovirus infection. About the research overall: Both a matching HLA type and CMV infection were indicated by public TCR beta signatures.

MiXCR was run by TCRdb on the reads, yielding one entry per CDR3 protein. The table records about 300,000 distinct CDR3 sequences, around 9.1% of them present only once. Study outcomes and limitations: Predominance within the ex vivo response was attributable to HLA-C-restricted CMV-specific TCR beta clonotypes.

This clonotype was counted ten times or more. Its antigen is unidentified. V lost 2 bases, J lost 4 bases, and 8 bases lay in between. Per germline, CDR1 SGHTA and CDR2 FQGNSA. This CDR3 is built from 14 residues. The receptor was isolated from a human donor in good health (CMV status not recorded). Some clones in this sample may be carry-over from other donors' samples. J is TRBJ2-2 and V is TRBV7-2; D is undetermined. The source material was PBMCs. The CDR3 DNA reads TGTGCCAGCAGCTTATCCAGGCGCACCGGGGAGCTGTTTTTT. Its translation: CASSLSRRTGELFF.